This TCR beta chain was captured by sequencing in a study of beta chain bispecific antibodies for T cell cancers. General observations from the study: Normal T cells contributed less of the targeted TRBV signal than the leukemia cells did.

V was pared by 3 bases and J by 7 bases, with 10 bases between. The germline V gene encodes CDR1 SNHLY and CDR2 FYNNEI. CDR3 length: 13 amino acids. One entry per CDR3 protein, called by TCRdb with MiXCR from the 5' RACE reads. The repertoire holds 7,500 to 10,000 distinct CDR3 sequences, with 2% to 2.5% as singletons. This clonotype was found many times. Its target is not known. Either OKT3 anti-CD3 antibody or CD3/CD28 beads expanded T cells from blood mononuclear cells over about three days. Each coculture: around 50,000 target cells, around 50,000 normal T cells, bispecific antibody. This chain uses TRBV2 with TRBJ2-1; D remains ambiguous. The sequence derives from a human donor in good health. Some clones in this sample may be carry-over from other donors' samples. This material consisted of T cells from a healthy donor cultured with Jurkat leukemia cells, taken from a culture containing an anti-CD19 bispecific antibody. The CDR3: CASSEYVGNEQFF. CDR3 nucleotides: TGTGCCAGCAGTGAGTATGTGGGGAATGAGCAGTTCTTC.